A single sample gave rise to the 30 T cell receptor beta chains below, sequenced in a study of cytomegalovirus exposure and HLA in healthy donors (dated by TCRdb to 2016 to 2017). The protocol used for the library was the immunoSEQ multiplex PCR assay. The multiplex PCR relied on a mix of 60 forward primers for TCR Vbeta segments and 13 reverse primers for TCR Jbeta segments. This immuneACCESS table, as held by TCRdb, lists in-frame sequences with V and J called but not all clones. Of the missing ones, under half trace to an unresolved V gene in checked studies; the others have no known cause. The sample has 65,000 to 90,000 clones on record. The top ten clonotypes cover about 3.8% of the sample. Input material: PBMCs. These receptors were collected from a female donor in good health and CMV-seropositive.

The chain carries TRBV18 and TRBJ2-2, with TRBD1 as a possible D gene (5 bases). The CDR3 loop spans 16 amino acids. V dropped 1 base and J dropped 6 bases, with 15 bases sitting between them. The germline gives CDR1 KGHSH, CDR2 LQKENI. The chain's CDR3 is CASSPQGWRPSGELFF. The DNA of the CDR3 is TGTGCCAGCTCACCACAGGGGTGGCGCCCGTCCGGGGAGCTGTTTTTT.

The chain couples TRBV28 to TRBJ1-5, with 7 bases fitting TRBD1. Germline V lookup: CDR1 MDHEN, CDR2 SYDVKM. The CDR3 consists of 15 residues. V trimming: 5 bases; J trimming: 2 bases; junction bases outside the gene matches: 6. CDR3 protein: CASSPTGIGNQPQHF. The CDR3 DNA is TGTGCCAGCAGTCCGACAGGGATCGGCAATCAGCCCCAGCATTTT.

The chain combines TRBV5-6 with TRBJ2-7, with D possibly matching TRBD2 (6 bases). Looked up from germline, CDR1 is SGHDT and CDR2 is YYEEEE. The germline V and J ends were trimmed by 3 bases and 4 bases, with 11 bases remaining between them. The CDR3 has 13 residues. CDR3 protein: CASSWGVRYEQYF. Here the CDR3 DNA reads TGTGCCAGCAGCTGGGGGGTCCGATACGAGCAGTACTTC.

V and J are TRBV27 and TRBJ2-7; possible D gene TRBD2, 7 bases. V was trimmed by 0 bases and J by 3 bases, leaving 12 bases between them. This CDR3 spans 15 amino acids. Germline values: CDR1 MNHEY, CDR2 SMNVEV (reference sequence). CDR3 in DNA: TGTGCCAGCAGTTTATCGGGGGGGGCTTACTACGAGCAGTACTTC. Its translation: CASSLSGGAYYEQYF.

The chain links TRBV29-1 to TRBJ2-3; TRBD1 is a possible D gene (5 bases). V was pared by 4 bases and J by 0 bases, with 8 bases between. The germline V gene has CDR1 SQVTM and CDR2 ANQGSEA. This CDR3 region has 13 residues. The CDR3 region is CSVGGRSTDTQYF. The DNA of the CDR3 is TGCAGCGTTGGGGGCCGAAGCACAGATACGCAGTATTTT.

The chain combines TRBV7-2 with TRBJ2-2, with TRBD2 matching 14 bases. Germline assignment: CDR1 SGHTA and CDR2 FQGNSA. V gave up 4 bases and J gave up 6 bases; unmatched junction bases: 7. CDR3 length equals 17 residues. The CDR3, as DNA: TGTGCCAGCAGCTCAAACCCGGGACTAGCGGGAGCCGGGGAGCTGTTTTTT. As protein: CASSSNPGLAGAGELFF.

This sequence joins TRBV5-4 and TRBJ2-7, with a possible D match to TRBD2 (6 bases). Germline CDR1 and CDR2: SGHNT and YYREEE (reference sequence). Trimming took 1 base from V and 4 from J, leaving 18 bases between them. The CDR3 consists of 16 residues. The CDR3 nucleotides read TGTGCCAGCAGCTTGTCCGGGGGTAGCTTAGTTTACGAGCAGTACTTC. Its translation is CASSLSGGSLVYEQYF. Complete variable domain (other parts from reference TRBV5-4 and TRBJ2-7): ETGVTQSPTHLIKTRGQQVTLRCSSQSGHNTVSWYQQALGQGPQFIFQYYREEENGRGNFPPRFSGLQFPNYSSELNVNALELDDSALYLCASSLSGGSLVYEQYFGPGTRLTVT.

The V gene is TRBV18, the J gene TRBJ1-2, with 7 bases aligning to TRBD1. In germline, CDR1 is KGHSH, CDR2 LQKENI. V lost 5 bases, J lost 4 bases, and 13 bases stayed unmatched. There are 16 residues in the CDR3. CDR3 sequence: CASSTYADRAFYGYTF. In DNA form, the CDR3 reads TGTGCCAGCTCAACTTACGCAGACAGGGCTTTCTATGGCTACACCTTC. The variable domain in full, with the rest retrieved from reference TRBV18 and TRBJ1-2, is NAGVMQNPRHLVRRRGQEARLRCSPMKGHSHVYWYRQLPEEGLKFMVYLQKENIIDESGMPKERFSAEFPKEGPSILRIQQVVRGDSAAYFCASSTYADRAFYGYTFGSGTRLTVV.

CDR3 nucleotides: TGTGCCAGCAGCCCAACGACTAGCGGGAGAGTCGGCGCCTACGAGCAGTACTTC. Translated, it gives CASSPTTSGRVGAYEQYF. The rearrangement uses TRBV9 and TRBJ2-7; 12 positions agree with TRBD2. The junction had 13 bases not matched to a gene; V was cut back by 4 bases and J by 2 bases. The V gene's germline CDR1 is SGDLS and CDR2 YYNGEE. The CDR3 totals 18 residues.

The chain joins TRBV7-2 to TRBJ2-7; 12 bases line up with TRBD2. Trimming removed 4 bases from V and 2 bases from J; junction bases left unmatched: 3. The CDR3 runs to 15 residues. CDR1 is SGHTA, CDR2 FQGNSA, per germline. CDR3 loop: CASSSTSGRTYEQYF. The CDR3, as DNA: TGTGCCAGCAGCTCGACTAGCGGGAGAACCTACGAGCAGTACTTC.

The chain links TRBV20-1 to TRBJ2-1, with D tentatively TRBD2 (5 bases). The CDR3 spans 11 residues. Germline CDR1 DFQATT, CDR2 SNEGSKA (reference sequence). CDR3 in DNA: TGCAGCGGACTCCCCTACAATGAGCAGTTCTTC. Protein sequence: CSGLPYNEQFF.

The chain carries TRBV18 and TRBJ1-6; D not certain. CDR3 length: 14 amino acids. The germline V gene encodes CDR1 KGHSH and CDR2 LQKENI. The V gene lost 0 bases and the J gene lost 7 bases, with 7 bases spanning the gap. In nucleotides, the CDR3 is TGTGCCAGCTCACCACCGAACAGAAATTCACCCCTCCACTTT. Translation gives CASSPPNRNSPLHF. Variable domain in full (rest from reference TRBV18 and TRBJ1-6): NAGVMQNPRHLVRRRGQEARLRCSPMKGHSHVYWYRQLPEEGLKFMVYLQKENIIDESGMPKERFSAEFPKEGPSILRIQQVVRGDSAAYFCASSPPNRNSPLHFGNGTRLTVT.

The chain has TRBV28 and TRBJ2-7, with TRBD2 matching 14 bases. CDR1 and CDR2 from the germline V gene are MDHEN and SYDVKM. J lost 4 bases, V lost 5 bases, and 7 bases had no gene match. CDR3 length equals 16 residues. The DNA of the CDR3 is TGTGCCAGCAGTGCCGGGACTAGCGGGAGTTGGTACGAGCAGTACTTC. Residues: CASSAGTSGSWYEQYF. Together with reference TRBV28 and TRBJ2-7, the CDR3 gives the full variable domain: DVKVTQSSRYLVKRTGEKVFLECVQDMDHENMFWYRQDPGLGLRLIYFSYDVKMKEKGDIPEGYSVSREKKERFSLILESASTNQTSMYLCASSAGTSGSWYEQYFGPGTRLTVT.

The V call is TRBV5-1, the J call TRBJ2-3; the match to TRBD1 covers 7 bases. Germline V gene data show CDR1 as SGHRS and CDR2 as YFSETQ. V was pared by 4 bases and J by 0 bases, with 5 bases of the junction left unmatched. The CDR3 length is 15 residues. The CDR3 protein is CASSLQGLSTDTQYF. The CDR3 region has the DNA TGCGCCAGCAGCCTACAGGGGTTGAGCACAGATACGCAGTATTTT.

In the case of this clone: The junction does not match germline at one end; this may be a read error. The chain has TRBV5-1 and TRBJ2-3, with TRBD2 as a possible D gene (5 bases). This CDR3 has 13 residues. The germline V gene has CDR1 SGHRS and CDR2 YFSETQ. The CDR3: CASSLVKAGLPFF. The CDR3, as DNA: TGCGCCAGCAGCTTGGTTAAGGCGGGCCTCCCTTTTTTT.

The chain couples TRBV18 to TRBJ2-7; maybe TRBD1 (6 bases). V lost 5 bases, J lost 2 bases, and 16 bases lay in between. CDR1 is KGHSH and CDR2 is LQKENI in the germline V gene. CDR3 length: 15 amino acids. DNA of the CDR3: TGTGCCAGCTCAACGGTGGGGGCGGAAGCCTACGAGCAGTACTTC. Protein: CASSTVGAEAYEQYF.

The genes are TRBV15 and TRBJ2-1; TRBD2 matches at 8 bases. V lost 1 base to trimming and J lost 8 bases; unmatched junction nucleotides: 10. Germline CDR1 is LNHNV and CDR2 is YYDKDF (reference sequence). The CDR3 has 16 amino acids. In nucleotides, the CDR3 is TGTGCCACCAGCAGAGTAGGTAGCGGGGAACATCATGAGCAGTTCTTC. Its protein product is CATSRVGSGEHHEQFF.

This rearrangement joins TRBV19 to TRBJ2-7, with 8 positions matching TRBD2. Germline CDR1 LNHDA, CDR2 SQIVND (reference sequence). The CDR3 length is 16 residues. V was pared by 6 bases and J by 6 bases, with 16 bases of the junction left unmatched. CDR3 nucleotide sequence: TGTGCCAGTAGAGGACAAAAAACTAGCGGTGCACGCGAGCAGTACTTC. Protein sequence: CASRGQKTSGAREQYF.

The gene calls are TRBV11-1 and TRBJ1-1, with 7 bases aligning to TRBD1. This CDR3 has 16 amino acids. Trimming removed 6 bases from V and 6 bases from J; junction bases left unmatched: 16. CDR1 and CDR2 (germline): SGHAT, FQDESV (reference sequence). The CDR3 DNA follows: TGTGCCAGCAGTGGGCCGGACAGGCCCATTGGCGCTGAAGCTTTCTTT. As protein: CASSGPDRPIGAEAFF.

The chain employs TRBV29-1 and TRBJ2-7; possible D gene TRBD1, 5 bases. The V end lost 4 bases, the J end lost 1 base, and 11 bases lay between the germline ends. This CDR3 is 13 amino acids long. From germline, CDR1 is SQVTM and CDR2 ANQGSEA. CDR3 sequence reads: CSVVAQGSYEQYF. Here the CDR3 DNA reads TGCAGCGTTGTCGCGCAGGGTTCCTACGAGCAGTACTTC.

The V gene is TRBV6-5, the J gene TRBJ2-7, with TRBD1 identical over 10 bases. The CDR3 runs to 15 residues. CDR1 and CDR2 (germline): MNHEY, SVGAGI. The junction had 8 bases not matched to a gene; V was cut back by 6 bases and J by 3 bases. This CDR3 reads CASSSTGTGVYEQYF. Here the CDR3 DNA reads TGTGCCAGCAGCTCCACCGGGACAGGGGTCTACGAGCAGTACTTC.

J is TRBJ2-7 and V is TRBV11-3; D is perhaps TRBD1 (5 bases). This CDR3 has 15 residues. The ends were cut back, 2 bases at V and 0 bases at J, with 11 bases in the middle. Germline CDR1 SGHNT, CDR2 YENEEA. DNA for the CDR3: TGTGCCAGCAGCTTACTCAGGGTAGACTCCTACGAGCAGTACTTC. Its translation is CASSLLRVDSYEQYF.

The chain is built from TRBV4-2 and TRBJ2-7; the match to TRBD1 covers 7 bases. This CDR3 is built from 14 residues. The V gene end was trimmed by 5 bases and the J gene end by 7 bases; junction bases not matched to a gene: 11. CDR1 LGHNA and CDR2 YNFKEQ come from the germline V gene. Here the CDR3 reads CASSANPGQSEQYF. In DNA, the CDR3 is TGTGCCAGCAGCGCCAATCCGGGACAGAGTGAGCAGTACTTC.

The CDR3 loop reads CASSEGDRGGNQPQHF. The CDR3 DNA reads TGTGCCAGCAGTGAAGGGGACAGGGGAGGGAATCAGCCCCAGCATTTT. The genes are TRBV2 and TRBJ1-5, with TRBD1 matching 10 bases. CDR1 is SNHLY and CDR2 is FYNNEI in the germline V gene. Trimming cost V 1 base and J 4 bases; bases outside gene matches: 4. The CDR3 sequence is 16 residues long.

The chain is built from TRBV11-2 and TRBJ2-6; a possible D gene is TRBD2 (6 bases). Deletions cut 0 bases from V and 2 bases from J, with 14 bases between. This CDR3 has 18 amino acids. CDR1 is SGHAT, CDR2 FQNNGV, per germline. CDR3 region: CASSLEEFWGAGANVLTF. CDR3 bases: TGTGCCAGCAGCTTAGAAGAATTTTGGGGGGCTGGGGCCAACGTCCTGACTTTC.

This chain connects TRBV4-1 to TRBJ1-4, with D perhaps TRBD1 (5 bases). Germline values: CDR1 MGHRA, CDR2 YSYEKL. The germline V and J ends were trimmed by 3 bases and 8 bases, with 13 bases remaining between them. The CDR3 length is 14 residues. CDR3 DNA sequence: TGCGCCAGCAGCCACATAGGGACTGAAGAAAAACTGTTTTTT. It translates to CASSHIGTEEKLFF.

The CDR3 DNA reads as TGCGCCAGCAGCCAAGTTGACAGACTCCATCAGCCCCAGCATTTT. As protein: CASSQVDRLHQPQHF. The gene calls are TRBV4-1 and TRBJ1-5; a possible D gene is TRBD1 (5 bases). The CDR3 runs 15 residues. V dropped 1 base and J dropped 5 bases, with 12 bases sitting between them. Germline V gene data show CDR1 as MGHRA and CDR2 as YSYEKL.

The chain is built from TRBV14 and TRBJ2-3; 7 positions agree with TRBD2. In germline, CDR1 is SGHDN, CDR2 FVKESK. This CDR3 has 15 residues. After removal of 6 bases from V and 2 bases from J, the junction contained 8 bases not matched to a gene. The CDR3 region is CASRRTAGTTDTQYF. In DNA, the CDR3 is TGTGCCAGCAGGAGAACAGCGGGGACCACAGATACGCAGTATTTT.

CDR3 loop: CASSDQPTGAYEQYF. CDR3 nucleotides: TGTGCCAGCAGTGACCAACCGACAGGGGCCTACGAGCAGTACTTC. The rearrangement links TRBV6-1 to TRBJ2-7; 8 bases line up with TRBD1. The CDR3 extends over 15 amino acids. The V and J ends lost 3 bases and 2 bases, in that order; junction bases with no gene match: 6. Germline values: CDR1 MNHNS, CDR2 SASEGT.

DNA for the CDR3: TGTGCCAGCAGTTCCAGGACAGGGGGCATTCAGCCCCAGCATTTT. This encodes CASSSRTGGIQPQHF. The chain employs TRBV6-1 and TRBJ1-5, with 11 nucleotides matching TRBD1. The CDR3 length is 15 residues. The V segment lost 5 bases and the J segment 6 bases; nucleotides outside the gene matches: 6. CDR1 is MNHNS, CDR2 SASEGT, per germline.